A selection of T cell receptor beta chains follows, all from one sample in a study of molecular identifiers for immune sequencing clone quantification. MiXCR, applied by TCRdb to the PCR reads, yields one record per CDR3 protein. The table has roughly 7,700 distinct CDR3 sequences, about 32% seen once. Sequenced input: naive CD8+ T cells from blood, with Jurkat cell RNA spiked in. All receptors derive from a human donor in good health. Some libraries in this study had Jurkat cell RNA spiked in. Each CDR3 is given with its conserved first and last residue. Each record gives: V gene, D gene, CDR3 protein. A D gene is named only where the DNA matches it firmly.

TRBV20-1 | TRBD1 | CSALGIRTGVTGELFF
TRBV2 | NA | CASIVRGPDTQYF
TRBV28 | NA | CASRSGQIQETQYF
TRBV11-1 | NA | CASSPYTAPYEQYF
TRBV6-2/TRBV6-3 | NA | CASSYGAAPKNIQYF
TRBV2 | NA | CASTRGEGMSTEAFF
TRBV29-1 | TRBD2 | CSVTGLAGSDEQFF
TRBV7-2 | TRBD1 | CASSSVRDSTYEQYF
TRBV5-1 | NA | CASSLGLEQFF
TRBV4-1 | TRBD1 | CASSQDRWDRANEKLFF
TRBV9 | TRBD1 | CASSVNRGRTDTQYF
TRBV24-1 | NA | CATRENGELFF
TRBV6-1 | NA | CASSYWNEQFF
TRBV18 | NA | CASSPLAGFNNEQFF
TRBV27 | NA | CASSFAGAYEQYF
TRBV12-3/TRBV12-4 | TRBD2 | CASLAGKFLETQYF
TRBV11-1 | NA | CASSVVFDTQYF
TRBV7-8 | NA | CASSLSNEQYF
TRBV7-9 | NA | CASGPGYEQYF
TRBV7-6 | TRBD1 | CASSLGTGVDEQYF
TRBV29-1 | TRBD1 | CSPRTGGSTGELYF
TRBV4-3 | TRBD2 | CASSQFRAPGLVLSEQYF
TRBV7-6 | NA | CASSLGLSRTDTQYF
TRBV12-3/TRBV12-4 | NA | CASSKPTGTQWGKLFF
TRBV14 | NA | CASSLWTGETQYF
TRBV11-2 | NA | CASSLDMYYGYTF
TRBV4-3 | TRBD1 | CASSQAGTGIYEQYF
TRBV7-9 | TRBD2 | CASSHPAGGNSYEQYF